These T cell receptor beta chains were read from a single sample in a study of a mutant IDH1 vaccine in newly diagnosed glioma. The antigens these receptors bind are not known. Method: immunoSEQ multiplex PCR; TCRdb's copy keeps in-frame clones and lacks some. The sample contains some 64,000 clones, 80% of which appear only once. The sequencing here drew on PBMCs, taken from a glioma patient whose treatment included an IDH1 peptide vaccine. The receptors shown here come from a middle-aged man with glioma. Both conserved end residues are part of each CDR3. D genes are given only for firm matches. A clone size is listed for some rows: how often the clone was seen (once, few, many), or a class if it is expanded.

J gene: TRBJ2-1
V gene: TRBV4-3
clone size: few
D gene: .
CDR3 DNA: TGCGCCAGCAGCAAAGGTCGCTCGGATGAGCAGTTCTTC
CDR3 protein: CASSKGRSDEQFF

J gene: TRBJ2-3
V gene: TRBV7-2
clone size: .
D gene: TRBD2
CDR3 DNA: TGTGCCAGCAGCGACTCGGCAGCGGGGGCCCGCACAGATACGCAGTATTTT
CDR3 protein: CASSDSAAGARTDTQYF

J gene: TRBJ2-3
V gene: TRBV2
clone size: .
D gene: TRBD1
CDR3 DNA: TGTGCCAGCAGTGGAAGGACAGGCCGCACAGATACGCAGTATTTT
CDR3 protein: CASSGRTGRTDTQYF

J gene: TRBJ2-7
V gene: TRBV9
clone size: .
D gene: TRBD2
CDR3 DNA: TGTGCCAGCAGCGTGGTTAGCGGGAGATCGAACGAGCAGTACTTC
CDR3 protein: CASSVVSGRSNEQYF

J gene: TRBJ2-3
V gene: TRBV29-1
clone size: .
D gene: TRBD2
CDR3 DNA: TGCAGCGTTGGGGGACTAGCGGTTGCCACAGATACGCAGTATTTT
CDR3 protein: CSVGGLAVATDTQYF

J gene: TRBJ2-2
V gene: TRBV9
clone size: .
D gene: TRBD2
CDR3 DNA: TGTGCCAGCAGCGTAGTGGGGGGGACCGGGGAGCTGTTTTTT
CDR3 protein: CASSVVGGTGELFF

J gene: TRBJ2-7
V gene: TRBV4-1
clone size: .
D gene: TRBD2
CDR3 DNA: TGCGCCAGTAAGCCGGGGGGGGGCCGAGACGAGCAGTACTTC
CDR3 protein: CASKPGGGRDEQYF

J gene: TRBJ1-2
V gene: TRBV10-3
clone size: .
D gene: .
CDR3 DNA: TGTGCCATCAGTGAGTCGCACGGGTCCGACAATGGCTACACCTTC
CDR3 protein: CAISESHGSDNGYTF

J gene: TRBJ2-3
V gene: TRBV9
clone size: .
D gene: .
CDR3 DNA: TGTGCCAGCAGCGTAGTAGGTGCAGATACGCAGTATTTT
CDR3 protein: CASSVVGADTQYF

J gene: TRBJ2-1
V gene: TRBV19
clone size: .
D gene: .
CDR3 DNA: TGTGCCAGTAGTAGCGGGGGCCAAAAGTTCTTC
CDR3 protein: CASSSGGQKFF

J gene: TRBJ2-7
V gene: TRBV2
clone size: few
D gene: TRBD2
CDR3 DNA: TGTGCCAGCGGCAAGACTAGCCAGTTCTACGAGCAGTACTTC
CDR3 protein: CASGKTSQFYEQYF

J gene: TRBJ2-5
V gene: TRBV28
clone size: .
D gene: .
CDR3 DNA: TGTGCCAGCAGAAGCGGAGTCATAGAGACCCAGTACTTC
CDR3 protein: CASRSGVIETQYF

J gene: TRBJ2-6
V gene: TRBV27
clone size: .
D gene: TRBD2
CDR3 DNA: TGTGCCAGCAGTTTAGAGGGAGGGACCGGGGCCAACGTCCTGACTTTC
CDR3 protein: CASSLEGGTGANVLTF

J gene: TRBJ1-1
V gene: TRBV27
clone size: .
D gene: .
CDR3 DNA: TGTGCCAGCAGTTTATCGTGGGGGAACGCTGAAGCTTTCTTT
CDR3 protein: CASSLSWGNAEAFF

J gene: TRBJ1-1
V gene: TRBV27
clone size: .
D gene: .
CDR3 DNA: TGTGCCAGCAGGCCCTTTGGGGGCACTGAAGCTTTCTTT
CDR3 protein: CASRPFGGTEAFF

J gene: TRBJ1-5
V gene: TRBV30
clone size: .
D gene: .
CDR3 DNA: TGTGCCTTGGGGACCAGCAATCAGCCCCAGCATTTT
CDR3 protein: CALGTSNQPQHF

J gene: TRBJ2-2
V gene: TRBV28
clone size: once
D gene: TRBD2
CDR3 DNA: TGTGCCAGCAGTTTATGGGGACTAGCGGGAGGTCCCGGGGAGCTGTTTTTT
CDR3 protein: CASSLWGLAGGPGELFF

J gene: TRBJ1-5
V gene: TRBV2
clone size: .
D gene: .
CDR3 DNA: TGTGCCAGCAGCCTGGAGGGGGGGTCTTATCAGCCCCAGCATTTT
CDR3 protein: CASSLEGGSYQPQHF

J gene: TRBJ2-3
V gene: TRBV15
clone size: .
D gene: TRBD2
CDR3 DNA: TGTGCCACCAGCAGAGAGGGCGGGAGAAAGGACAAGACAGATACGCAGTATTTT
CDR3 protein: CATSREGGRKDKTDTQYF

J gene: TRBJ1-1
V gene: TRBV6-1
clone size: .
D gene: .
CDR3 DNA: TGTGCCAGCACTAGGCCCGGAACGTGGGCAGCTTTCTTT
CDR3 protein: CASTRPGTWAAFF

J gene: TRBJ1-2
V gene: TRBV25-1
clone size: few
D gene: .
CDR3 DNA: TGTGCCGCTCGTGTCTCAGGGGTGGATGGCTACACCTTC
CDR3 protein: CAARVSGVDGYTF

J gene: TRBJ2-3
V gene: TRBV7-2
clone size: .
D gene: .
CDR3 DNA: TGTGCCAGCAGCTTAGGGACGGGATCAGATACGCAGTATTTT
CDR3 protein: CASSLGTGSDTQYF

J gene: TRBJ2-4
V gene: TRBV27
clone size: .
D gene: .
CDR3 DNA: TGTGCCACCTCAGCGACTGCCAAAAACATTCAGTACTTC
CDR3 protein: CATSATAKNIQYF